The 17 T cell receptor beta chains below all came from one sample that was sequenced in a study of blood T cell repertoires in COVID-19. Assay used: immunoSEQ multiplex PCR; TCRdb lists only in-frame clones, some missing. This sample carries 300,000 to 400,000 clones, approximately 90% of them seen once, and the ten largest clones take roughly 1.2%. The sample taken for sequencing was PBMCs or T cells enriched from blood (not recorded which). The receptors come from a woman aged 18-29 years who had recovered from COVID-19.

The J gene is TRBJ2-2, the V gene TRBV18; D remains unclear. Trimming removed 4 bases from V and 8 bases from J, with 5 bases in between. This CDR3 is 11 amino acids long. Germline V lookup: CDR1 KGHSH, CDR2 LQKENI. CDR3 sequence (DNA): TGTGCCAGCTCACTAGATGGGGAGCTGTTTTTT. Its protein product is CASSLDGELFF.

The chain links TRBV28 to TRBJ2-2, with 15 bases identical to TRBD2. Germline CDR1 and CDR2: MDHEN and SYDVKM. The length of the CDR3 is 21 residues. V lost 3 bases to trimming and J lost 0 bases; unmatched junction nucleotides: 11. Here the CDR3 DNA reads TGTGCCAGCAGTTTTTCACCCTATTGGACTAGCGGGGGGGCGAACACCGGGGAGCTGTTTTTT. Its translation: CASSFSPYWTSGGANTGELFF.

This chain links TRBV18 with TRBJ1-5; D might be TRBD1 (5 bases). Trimming removed 2 bases from V and 2 bases from J, with 10 bases in between. The CDR3 has 15 amino acids. The germline V gene encodes CDR1 KGHSH and CDR2 LQKENI. Here the CDR3 DNA reads TGTGCCAGCTCACCAGGGGCCGTTGGCAATCAGCCCCAGCATTTT. Translating gives CASSPGAVGNQPQHF.

The chain employs TRBV5-6 and TRBJ1-5; 7 nucleotides line up with TRBD1. V was pared by 4 bases and J by 2 bases, with 6 bases of the junction left unmatched. CDR1 is SGHDT and CDR2 is YYEEEE in the germline V gene. The CDR3 has 15 residues. The CDR3 DNA reads as TGTGCCAGCAGCGGATACAGGGGTCGCAATCAGCCCCAGCATTTT. The encoded protein is CASSGYRGRNQPQHF.

The chain links TRBV9 to TRBJ2-3; 9 nucleotides align to TRBD2. Unmatched junction bases numbered 19, after V lost 4 bases and J lost 1 base. This CDR3 is built from 20 residues. CDR1 is SGDLS and CDR2 is YYNGEE in the germline V gene. CDR3 bases: TGTGCCAGCAGCCCTAAAGGAGTGCAGCGGGGGGTTAAAGGCACAGATACGCAGTATTTT. This gives the protein CASSPKGVQRGVKGTDTQYF.

J is TRBJ1-1 and V is TRBV6-5, with a weak D call TRBD1 (6 bases). CDR3 length equals 13 residues. Germline V gene lookup returns CDR1 MNHEY and CDR2 SVGAGI. Trimming took off 5 bases at V and 10 bases at J, with 17 bases between the two ends. CDR3 region: CASSLQGPSGAFF. The CDR3 DNA is TGTGCCAGCAGTCTCCAGGGGCCCAGCGGAGCTTTCTTT.

This clone was recorded a few times. The chain links TRBV30 to TRBJ2-1; TRBD1 matches at 9 bases. Losses at the gene ends were 5 bases for V and 9 bases for J; bases not matched to a gene: 14. The germline CDR1 and CDR2 sequences are GTSNPN and SVGIG (reference sequence). The CDR3 runs to 15 residues. For the CDR3, the DNA is TGTGCCTGGGTCCCGGCCGGACAGGGGTGGATTGAGCAGTTCTTC. The encoded protein is CAWVPAGQGWIEQFF.

CDR3 in amino acids: CASSPNLSQGRIGTDTQYF. CDR3 nucleotides: TGTGCCAGCTCACCAAATCTTTCACAGGGGAGGATCGGCACAGATACGCAGTATTTT. The gene calls are TRBV18 and TRBJ2-3; TRBD1 might be the D (7 bases). V lost 2 bases and J 1 base, leaving 22 bases between the germline ends. Germline V CDR1 and CDR2: KGHSH, LQKENI. The length of the CDR3 is 19 residues.

This sequence joins TRBV7-9 and TRBJ2-7; D gene uncertain. The CDR3 loop spans 12 amino acids. V was clipped by 1 base and J by 3 bases, with 4 bases between them. CDR1 and CDR2 from the germline V gene are SEHNR and FQNEAQ (reference sequence). The CDR3 sequence is CASSLVIYEQYF. In DNA, the CDR3 is TGTGCCAGCAGCTTAGTAATCTACGAGCAGTACTTC.

The genes are TRBV4-1 and TRBJ2-5; 10 nucleotides match TRBD1. There are 14 residues in the CDR3. Per germline, CDR1 MGHRA and CDR2 YSYEKL. Trimming cost V 3 bases and J 5 bases; bases outside gene matches: 3. The CDR3 loop reads CASSQGTGVETQYF. DNA for the CDR3: TGCGCCAGCAGCCAGGGGACAGGGGTGGAGACCCAGTACTTC.

This clone has more than one count but fewer than ten. V and J are TRBV10-3 and TRBJ1-1; D unclear. The germline V gene has CDR1 ENHRY and CDR2 SYGVKD. V lost 3 bases, J lost 5 bases, and 13 bases lay in between. This CDR3 is built from 14 residues. In DNA form, the CDR3 reads TGTGCCATCAGTGATATCGGAATCGGGACTGAAGCTTTCTTT. It is translated as CAISDIGIGTEAFF.

The chain links TRBV4-1 to TRBJ1-3; 8 bases are a match to TRBD1. V was pared by 4 bases and J by 8 bases, with 4 bases of the junction left unmatched. The germline V gene encodes CDR1 MGHRA and CDR2 YSYEKL. The CDR3 consists of 13 residues. The CDR3 bases are TGCGCCAGCAGCCTAGGACAGGGAGACACCATATATTTT. Translating gives CASSLGQGDTIYF.

This sequence joins TRBV9 and TRBJ1-1; the match to TRBD1 covers 7 bases. Germline assignment: CDR1 SGDLS and CDR2 YYNGEE. This CDR3 comprises 15 residues. With V trimmed by 0 bases and J by 1 base, 3 bases remained unmatched. The CDR3, as DNA: TGTGCCAGCAGCGTAGACGACAGGGAGAACACTGAAGCTTTCTTT. Translated: CASSVDDRENTEAFF.

This sequence joins TRBV7-9 and TRBJ1-6; D is unresolved. Trimming shortened V by 2 bases and J by 11 bases, and 13 bases separated the two germline ends. Per the germline V gene, CDR1 is SEHNR and CDR2 is FQNEAQ (reference sequence). This CDR3 spans 14 amino acids. The CDR3 is CASSLMEGLAPLHF. In nucleotides, the CDR3 is TGTGCCAGCAGCTTAATGGAGGGATTGGCACCCCTCCACTTT.

V and J are TRBV19 and TRBJ2-7, with a possible D match to TRBD1 (5 bases). The germline V and J ends were trimmed by 4 bases and 1 base, with 11 bases remaining between them. Germline V CDR1 and CDR2: LNHDA, SQIVND (reference sequence). The CDR3 is 14 amino acids. CDR3 bases: TGTGCCAGTAGTAGCAAGACAGCTTCCTACGAGCAGTACTTC. It encodes CASSSKTASYEQYF. The full variable domain, in which reference TRBV19 and TRBJ2-7 provide the parts outside the CDR3, is DGGITQSPKYLFRKEGQNVTLSCEQNLNHDAMYWYRQDPGQGLRLIYYSQIVNDFQKGDIAEGYSVSREKKESFPLTVTSAQKNPTAFYLCASSSKTASYEQYFGPGTRLTVT.

The chain couples TRBV6-5 to TRBJ2-7; possible D gene TRBD1, 5 bases. Trimming took 0 bases from V and 1 from J, leaving 13 bases between them. Germline assignment: CDR1 MNHEY and CDR2 SVGAGI. This CDR3 contains 16 residues. The CDR3 DNA reads TGTGCCAGCAGTTACTCGATACAGGTTGTTTCCTACGAGCAGTACTTC. Residues: CASSYSIQVVSYEQYF.

The J gene is TRBJ2-7, the V gene TRBV27; D is uncertain. Germline V gene data show CDR1 as MNHEY and CDR2 as SMNVEV (reference sequence). The V and J ends lost 0 bases and 2 bases respectively, with 8 bases between them. The CDR3 covers 14 residues. The CDR3 DNA reads as TGTGCCAGCAGTTTATCGGCCAGTGCCTACGAGCAGTACTTC. Protein product: CASSLSASAYEQYF.